This section outlines one TCR beta chain sequence together with its context. Antigen: not known. Time point specified: sample taken at primary tumor resection. This sample was included in a study of spatial heterogeneity in lung cancer. Findings and caveats of the study: The counts of expanded TCRs, ubiquitous and regional, tracked ubiquitous and regional nonsynonymous mutations, respectively. Expanded intratumoral alpha and beta TCR counts tracked tumor mutation counts.

TCRdb called the 5' RACE reads again in MiXCR, with one record for every CDR3 protein. The sample shows about 9,300 distinct CDR3 sequences, roughly 50% of them seen only once. This CDR3 region has 12 residues. Germline V gene data show CDR1 as DFQATT and CDR2 as SNEGSKA (reference sequence). Trimming pared 3 bases from V and 11 bases from J, leaving 14 bases between. Sequenced here: lung tumor tissue, sampled at surgery. The sequence was collected from a female donor with early-stage non-small cell lung cancer. The chain is built from TRBV20-1 and TRBJ1-5, with D unclear. CDR3 bases: TGCAGTGCTAGCTCTTATTCCTCAGCCCAGCATTTT. Its translation: CSASSYSSAQHF.